Listed here are 26 T cell receptor beta chains from one sample, sequenced in a study of T cell responses to AZD1222 COVID-19 vaccine. The assay was immunoSEQ multiplex PCR, and TCRdb's table has in-frame clones only and misses some. This sample yields about 140,000 clones, of which 80% to 95% are seen a single time; about 4.8% belongs to the top ten. Sequences were derived from peripheral blood, sampled on day 0 of AZD1222 vaccination. The receptors come from an adult in good health.

J is TRBJ1-2 and V is TRBV6-5, with TRBD1 matching over 7 bases. Germline values: CDR1 MNHEY, CDR2 SVGAGI. The CDR3 is 15 amino acids. Trimming at V came to 7 bases and at J to 7 bases, leaving 15 bases not matched to a gene. CDR3 amino acids: CASIPPARQGLGYTF. In DNA form, the CDR3 reads TGTGCCAGCATACCCCCGGCCCGACAGGGCCTTGGCTACACCTTC.

The chain combines TRBV15 with TRBJ2-3; the D gene is possibly TRBD2 (5 bases). Germline assignment: CDR1 LNHNV and CDR2 YYDKDF (reference sequence). The CDR3 runs 12 residues. Trimming shortened V by 0 bases and J by 11 bases, and 9 bases separated the two germline ends. The CDR3 sequence: CATSRDSTRQYF. As DNA, the CDR3 is TGTGCCACCAGCAGAGATTCTACTAGGCAGTATTTT.

In its sample, this clone was seen once. The V and J genes are TRBV5-6 and TRBJ2-1; 7 positions match TRBD2. V shed 3 bases, J shed 10 bases, and the junction held 10 bases outside the gene matches. CDR1 and CDR2 (germline): SGHDT, YYEEEE. The CDR3 sequence is 14 residues long. CDR3 loop: CASSSTWEGREQFF. CDR3 DNA: TGTGCCAGCAGCTCAACGTGGGAGGGGCGGGAGCAGTTCTTC.

This chain links TRBV6-5 with TRBJ2-1; D not certain. The V end lost 2 bases, the J end lost 4 bases, and 12 bases lay between the germline ends. Germline-derived CDR1 and CDR2 are MNHEY and SVGAGI. This CDR3 is 15 amino acids long. The CDR3 bases are TGTGCCAGCAGTTACGGTCCCTACGGGTACAATGAGCAGTTCTTC. Its translation is CASSYGPYGYNEQFF.

This clone was detected once. The chain is built from TRBV9 and TRBJ2-7; 7 nucleotides agree with TRBD1. Germline V gives CDR1 SGDLS, CDR2 YYNGEE. This CDR3 comprises 16 residues. V was clipped by 0 bases and J by 4 bases; unmatched bases: 10. This CDR3 reads CASSVVWDREFYEQYF. Here the CDR3 DNA reads TGTGCCAGCAGCGTAGTATGGGACAGAGAATTTTACGAGCAGTACTTC.

The chain links TRBV15 to TRBJ1-2; no firm D call. V shed 1 base and J shed 2 bases, with 11 bases lying between them. Germline CDR1 LNHNV, CDR2 YYDKDF (reference sequence). The CDR3 has 15 residues. The CDR3 nucleotides read TGTGCCACCAGCAGAGTCGGCGGGGAGAACTATGGCTACACCTTC. Amino acid sequence: CATSRVGGENYGYTF. Variable domain in full (rest from reference TRBV15 and TRBJ1-2): DAMVIQNPRYQVTQFGKPVTLSCSQTLNHNVMYWYQQKSSQAPKLLFHYYDKDFNNEADTPDNFQSRRPNTSFCFLDIRSPGLGDTAMYLCATSRVGGENYGYTFGSGTRLTVV.

The chain couples TRBV18 to TRBJ1-2; D is unclear. The CDR3 is made up of 13 amino acids. Deletions cut 0 bases from V and 4 bases from J, with 6 bases between. Germline V gene lookup returns CDR1 KGHSH and CDR2 LQKENI. CDR3 DNA: TGTGCCAGCTCACCACCATCGACCTATGGCTACACCTTC. Translated: CASSPPSTYGYTF.

The V gene is TRBV28, the J gene TRBJ1-5; no clear D. V shed 4 bases and J shed 7 bases, with 8 bases lying between them. The CDR3 is 12 residues long. Germline V gene data show CDR1 as MDHEN and CDR2 as SYDVKM. For the CDR3, the DNA is TGTGCCAGCAGTTCCGGTTTACAGCCCCAGCATTTT. It encodes CASSSGLQPQHF.

The rearrangement links TRBV27 to TRBJ1-5, with D unclear. V was cut by 3 bases and J by 4 bases, with 4 bases left in between. This CDR3 has 12 amino acids. Germline assignment: CDR1 MNHEY and CDR2 SMNVEV (reference sequence). The CDR3 DNA follows: TGTGCCAGCAGTTTCCCGAATCAGCCCCAGCATTTT. Amino acid sequence: CASSFPNQPQHF.

The chain is built from TRBV2 and TRBJ2-1, with a possible D match to TRBD1 (6 bases). With 6 bases removed from V and 9 bases from J, the gap between germline ends came to 6 bases. The length of the CDR3 is 10 residues. Germline CDR1 reads SNHLY; CDR2 reads FYNNEI. This CDR3 reads CASRGGEQFF. For the CDR3, the DNA is TGTGCCAGCAGAGGGGGTGAGCAGTTCTTC.

The rearrangement links TRBV27 to TRBJ2-2, with D unresolved. There are 14 residues in the CDR3. Germline assignment: CDR1 MNHEY and CDR2 SMNVEV (reference sequence). The V and J ends lost 2 bases and 1 base respectively, with 5 bases between them. The CDR3 loop is CASSLRRNTGELFF. The DNA of the CDR3 is TGTGCCAGCAGTTTACGGAGGAACACCGGGGAGCTGTTTTTT.

V is TRBV4-2 and J is TRBJ1-6; 7 nucleotides match TRBD1. V trimming: 1 base; J trimming: 7 bases; junction bases outside the gene matches: 7. CDR3 length equals 16 residues. Germline values: CDR1 LGHNA, CDR2 YNFKEQ. The CDR3 DNA sequence: TGTGCCAGCAGCCAAGTACAGGGGCTGCCCAATTCACCCCTCCACTTT. Translating it yields CASSQVQGLPNSPLHF.

The chain links TRBV28 to TRBJ1-2; 8 nucleotides line up with TRBD1. Germline loops: CDR1 MDHEN, CDR2 SYDVKM. The length of the CDR3 is 15 residues. The V gene end was trimmed by 6 bases and the J gene end by 0 bases; junction bases not matched to a gene: 6. This CDR3 is CASSETGGTNYGYTF. For the CDR3, the DNA is TGTGCCAGCAGCGAAACAGGGGGTACTAACTATGGCTACACCTTC.

The rearrangement links TRBV10-3 to TRBJ1-4, with TRBD1 matching over 9 bases. Losses at the gene ends were 5 bases for V and 4 bases for J; bases not matched to a gene: 5. The CDR3 extends over 15 amino acids. Germline V CDR1 and CDR2: ENHRY, SYGVKD. The CDR3 bases are TGTGCCATCAGTTACAGGGGGCCTGATAATGAAAAACTGTTTTTT. Its protein product is CAISYRGPDNEKLFF.

The V call is TRBV7-9, the J call TRBJ2-1; 8 bases line up with TRBD1. The V gene's germline CDR1 is SEHNR and CDR2 FQNEAQ (reference sequence). J lost 3 bases, V lost 4 bases, and 5 bases had no gene match. The CDR3 runs to 15 residues. As DNA, the CDR3 is TGTGCCAGCAGCTCCACCGGGACAGGCTACAATGAGCAGTTCTTC. This codes for CASSSTGTGYNEQFF.

The chain joins TRBV5-1 to TRBJ2-6; D remains ambiguous. The CDR3 is made up of 14 amino acids. V gave up 1 base and J gave up 4 bases, with 6 bases separating them. In germline, CDR1 is SGHRS, CDR2 YFSETQ. CDR3 protein: CASSLNGGANVLTF. CDR3 DNA sequence: TGCGCCAGCAGCTTGAATGGCGGGGCCAACGTCCTGACTTTC.

The chain carries TRBV3-1 (or the pseudogene TRBV3-2) and TRBJ1-1, with D uncertain. Germline V lookup: CDR1 LGHDT, CDR2 YNNKEL (reference sequence). The CDR3 is made up of 16 amino acids. V was pared by 2 bases and J by 3 bases, with 16 bases between. This CDR3 reads CASSQRSFRKDTEAFF. In DNA form, the CDR3 reads TGTGCCAGCAGCCAAAGAAGTTTTCGGAAGGACACTGAAGCTTTCTTT.

V usage is TRBV19 and J usage is TRBJ1-4, with a possible D match to TRBD1 (5 bases). The V end was cut by 4 bases, the J end by 8 bases, with 17 bases between. Germline-derived CDR1 and CDR2 are LNHDA and SQIVND (reference sequence). The CDR3 is made up of 15 amino acids. The CDR3 bases are TGTGCCAGTAGTACGCAGGGCAATCGAAACGAAAAACTGTTTTTT. Translating gives CASSTQGNRNEKLFF.

The J gene is TRBJ2-1, the V gene TRBV7-8; 9 nucleotides match TRBD1. Germline loops: CDR1 SGHVS, CDR2 FQNEAQ. The J segment lost 3 bases and the V segment lost 5 bases, leaving 8 bases of the junction unmatched. This CDR3 comprises 16 residues. In DNA form, the CDR3 reads TGTGCCAGCAGCCGCCGACAGGGGGGAATCTACAATGAGCAGTTCTTC. It specifies CASSRRQGGIYNEQFF.

This rearrangement joins TRBV5-1 to TRBJ2-5; 7 nucleotides agree with TRBD2. The trim removed 0 bases at V and 4 bases at J, leaving 9 bases unmatched. This CDR3 contains 16 residues. CDR1 and CDR2 from the germline V gene are SGHRS and YFSETQ. Here the CDR3 reads CASSLEPSAGAETQYF. The CDR3 DNA is TGCGCCAGCAGCTTGGAGCCCTCCGCGGGAGCAGAGACCCAGTACTTC.

The gene calls are TRBV7-8 and TRBJ2-5; D gene unclear. The CDR3 consists of 12 residues. Trimming shortened V by 3 bases and J by 5 bases, and 7 bases separated the two germline ends. In germline, CDR1 is SGHVS, CDR2 FQNEAQ. CDR3 in amino acids: CASSFAAETQYF. The CDR3 DNA reads as TGTGCCAGCAGCTTCGCTGCGGAGACCCAGTACTTC.

The chain combines TRBV27 with TRBJ1-2; D gene uncertain. CDR1 is MNHEY, CDR2 SMNVEV, per germline (reference sequence). V dropped 6 bases and J dropped 4 bases, with 18 bases sitting between them. The CDR3 runs 15 residues. In DNA, the CDR3 is TGTGCCAGCAGACCCGTCGCGGGAGATATCTATGGCTACACCTTC. This gives the protein CASRPVAGDIYGYTF.

The chain couples TRBV19 to TRBJ1-2; no reliable D call. The germline CDR1 and CDR2 sequences are LNHDA and SQIVND (reference sequence). The germline V and J ends were trimmed by 5 bases and 4 bases, with 11 bases remaining between them. CDR3 length: 13 amino acids. Here the CDR3 reads CASSLTAAYGYTF. For the CDR3, the DNA is TGTGCCAGTAGTCTAACAGCCGCCTATGGCTACACCTTC.

This chain joins TRBV5-1 and TRBJ2-7; 8 bases agree with TRBD1. Losses at the gene ends were 1 base for V and 6 bases for J; bases not matched to a gene: 6. Germline CDR1 SGHRS, CDR2 YFSETQ. CDR3 length equals 14 residues. The CDR3 region is CASSLWGDRGEQYF. The DNA of the CDR3 is TGCGCCAGCAGCTTGTGGGGTGACAGGGGCGAGCAGTACTTC.

The chain has TRBV18 and TRBJ2-3; D possibly corresponds to TRBD2 (6 bases). The length of the CDR3 is 13 residues. Germline V gene data show CDR1 as KGHSH and CDR2 as LQKENI. Trimming cost V 8 bases and J 0 bases, with 9 bases left between them. The CDR3 coding sequence is TGTGCCAGCAGTCGGGGGAGCACAGATACGCAGTATTTT. Its translation is CASSRGSTDTQYF.

The rearrangement uses TRBV5-6 and TRBJ2-7; D tentatively fits TRBD1 or TRBD2 (5 bases each). In germline, CDR1 is SGHDT, CDR2 YYEEEE. CDR3 length: 15 residues. V was clipped by 6 bases and J by 0 bases, with 16 bases between them. The CDR3 loop reads CASTLGGTNSYEQYF. In nucleotides, the CDR3 is TGTGCCAGCACCCTTGGTGGGACCAACTCCTACGAGCAGTACTTC.